This T cell receptor (beta chain) stems from a study of T cell repertoires in ileal Crohn's disease. Measured with immunoSEQ multiplex PCR; TCRdb has only the in-frame clones, and not every one. The sample carries about 4,500 clones, 70% to 80% recorded once. The germline V gene encodes CDR1 MNHEY and CDR2 SVGAGI. The CDR3 contains 14 residues. V was trimmed by 2 bases and J by 8 bases, leaving 10 bases between them. The chain employs TRBV6-5 and TRBJ1-6; TRBD1 might be the D (6 bases). The origin of this receptor is an adult with Crohn's disease. Sequencing was done on a sample of ileal tissue. The CDR3 protein is CASSYAGAYSPLHF. DNA of the CDR3: TGTGCCAGCAGTTACGCGGGGGCTTATTCACCCCTCCACTTT.